Each of the 29 T cell receptor beta chains below was sequenced from the same sample in a study of T cell responses to AZD1222 COVID-19 vaccine. Method: immunoSEQ multiplex PCR; TCRdb's copy keeps in-frame clones and lacks some. The top ten clones hold approximately 4% of a sample with some 200,000 clones, approximately 92% of them seen once. The sample consisted of peripheral blood, taken 28 days after the second dose of the MenACWY control vaccine. The receptors were sampled from an adult who received the MenACWY meningococcal vaccine as a control.

CDR3 sequence (DNA): TGTGCCAGCAGCTTCGACAGTCTCGCCTACAATGAGCAGTTCTTC. Protein product: CASSFDSLAYNEQFF. V usage is TRBV11-2 and J usage is TRBJ2-1; a possible D gene is TRBD1 (5 bases). The germline CDR1 and CDR2 sequences are SGHAT and FQNNGV. Trimming took off 3 bases at V and 2 bases at J, with 11 bases between the two ends. The CDR3 totals 15 residues. Full variable domain (outside the CDR3, taken from reference TRBV11-2 and TRBJ2-1): EAGVAQSPRYKIIEKRQSVAFWCNPISGHATLYWYQQILGQGPKLLIQFQNNGVVDDSQLPKDRFSAERLKGVDSTLKIQPAKLEDSAVYLCASSFDSLAYNEQFFGPGTRLTVL.

The J gene is TRBJ2-1, the V gene TRBV5-4; D possibly matches TRBD1 or TRBD2 (5 bases each). Germline CDR1 is SGHNT and CDR2 is YYREEE (reference sequence). V was cut by 4 bases and J by 2 bases, with 13 bases left in between. The CDR3 runs to 15 residues. The CDR3 protein is CASSRGEPTYNEQFF. Here the CDR3 DNA reads TGTGCCAGCAGCAGAGGGGAGCCCACCTACAATGAGCAGTTCTTC.

The rearrangement joins TRBV25-1 to TRBJ2-1; 8 bases map to TRBD2. The V and J ends lost 3 bases and 7 bases, in that order; junction bases with no gene match: 8. The CDR3 covers 15 residues. CDR1 and CDR2 (germline): MGHDK, SYGVNS. The CDR3 region is CASSDPGGAGNEQFF. The CDR3 DNA follows: TGTGCCAGCAGTGACCCCGGGGGGGCGGGGAATGAGCAGTTCTTC.

The V gene is TRBV7-9, the J gene TRBJ2-3; TRBD2 matches at 13 bases. This CDR3 has 17 amino acids. After removal of 4 bases from V and 6 bases from J, the junction contained 10 bases not matched to a gene. Germline CDR1 and CDR2: SEHNR and FQNEAQ (reference sequence). The CDR3 loop reads CASSSAGTSGRVDTQYF. In DNA, the CDR3 is TGTGCCAGCAGCTCCGCCGGAACTAGCGGGAGGGTGGATACGCAGTATTTT.

This sequence joins TRBV11-2 and TRBJ1-2, with D possibly being TRBD1 (6 bases). CDR3 length: 13 amino acids. Trimming removed 5 bases at V and 8 bases at J, with 15 bases between. Germline V gene data show CDR1 as SGHAT and CDR2 as FQNNGV. The CDR3 reads CASSTTGQSGYTF. DNA of the CDR3: TGTGCCAGCAGCACGACAGGTCAGAGCGGCTACACCTTC.

V and J are TRBV15 and TRBJ1-5; TRBD1 agrees at 7 bases. CDR1 is LNHNV, CDR2 YYDKDF, per germline (reference sequence). This CDR3 has 14 amino acids. V shed 6 bases, J shed 2 bases, and the junction held 4 bases outside the gene matches. The CDR3 DNA sequence: TGTGCCACCAGGGGCACAGGGGGCAATCAGCCCCAGCATTTT. Protein sequence: CATRGTGGNQPQHF.

The chain joins TRBV6-5 to TRBJ1-2; the D is unclear. Germline CDR1 is MNHEY and CDR2 is SVGAGI. Deletions cut 8 bases from V and 3 bases from J, with 16 bases between. This CDR3 has 14 residues. The CDR3 sequence: CASHYGDQYYGYTF. CDR3 coding DNA: TGTGCCAGCCACTACGGAGACCAGTACTATGGCTACACCTTC.

The V and J genes are TRBV2 and TRBJ1-1; D not certain. This CDR3 is built from 12 residues. The germline gives CDR1 SNHLY, CDR2 FYNNEI. V gave up 6 bases and J gave up 0 bases, with 5 bases separating them. CDR3 DNA: TGTGCCAGCAGGGTCATGAACACTGAAGCTTTCTTT. Translation: CASRVMNTEAFF. The whole variable domain, remainder taken from reference TRBV2 and TRBJ1-1, is EPEVTQTPSHQVTQMGQEVILRCVPISNHLYFYWYRQILGQKVEFLVSFYNNEISEKSEIFDDQFSVERPDGSNFTLKIRSTKLEDSAMYFCASRVMNTEAFFGQGTRLTVV.

The chain is built from TRBV5-4 and TRBJ1-6; D remains ambiguous. The CDR3 is 17 residues long. Germline CDR1 reads SGHNT; CDR2 reads YYREEE (reference sequence). With 0 bases removed from V and 1 base from J, the gap between germline ends came to 11 bases. CDR3 region: CASSLDRPRSYNSPLHF. The CDR3 DNA reads as TGTGCCAGCAGCTTGGACAGACCTAGGTCCTATAATTCACCCCTCCACTTT.

V and J are TRBV5-4 and TRBJ1-6, with D possibly matching TRBD1 (5 bases). Per the germline V gene, CDR1 is SGHNT and CDR2 is YYREEE (reference sequence). CDR3 length: 14 residues. V shed 1 base and J shed 10 bases, with 12 bases lying between them. For the CDR3, the DNA is TGTGCCAGCAGCTTGCAGGGAAAGGACTCACCCCTCCACTTT. Its protein product is CASSLQGKDSPLHF. Complete variable domain (other parts from reference TRBV5-4 and TRBJ1-6): ETGVTQSPTHLIKTRGQQVTLRCSSQSGHNTVSWYQQALGQGPQFIFQYYREEENGRGNFPPRFSGLQFPNYSSELNVNALELDDSALYLCASSLQGKDSPLHFGNGTRLTVT.

The gene calls are TRBV23-1 and TRBJ2-1, with 7 bases lining up with TRBD1. TRBV23-1 is recorded as an ORF, its role being uncertain. The CDR3 totals 13 residues. The junction had 10 bases not matched to a gene; V was cut back by 9 bases and J by 8 bases. CDR3 loop: CASYRGRGYEQFF. CDR3 DNA sequence: TGCGCCAGTTACCGGGGCAGGGGGTATGAGCAGTTCTTC.

This chain's CDR3 is CASSPQGRGNTEAFF. In nucleotides, the CDR3 is TGCGCCAGCAGCCCTCAGGGCAGGGGGAACACTGAAGCTTTCTTT. The V call is TRBV5-1, the J call TRBJ1-1; D might be TRBD1 (6 bases). V was clipped by 4 bases and J by 1 base, with 14 bases between them. Germline V gene sequence: CDR1 SGHRS, CDR2 YFSETQ. The CDR3 is 15 amino acids.

The V call is TRBV7-9, the J call TRBJ2-1; possibly TRBD2 for D (6 bases). CDR1 and CDR2 (germline): SEHNR, FQNEAQ (reference sequence). V was trimmed by 0 bases and J by 7 bases, leaving 7 bases between them. This CDR3 has 13 residues. The CDR3, as DNA: TGTGCCAGCAGCTTAGCGGCGGGGAATGAGCAGTTCTTC. This codes for CASSLAAGNEQFF. Full variable domain (outside the CDR3, taken from reference TRBV7-9 and TRBJ2-1): DTGVSQNPRHKITKRGQNVTFRCDPISEHNRLYWYRQTLGQGPEFLTYFQNEAQLEKSRLLSDRFSAERPKGSFSTLEIQRTEQGDSAMYLCASSLAAGNEQFFGPGTRLTVL.

This chain joins TRBV7-9 and TRBJ1-1; D remains unclear. Germline CDR1 and CDR2: SEHNR and FQNEAQ (reference sequence). The ends were cut back, 6 bases at V and 5 bases at J, with 10 bases in the middle. The CDR3 totals 12 residues. The CDR3 is CASSAEVTEAFF. The CDR3 DNA reads TGTGCCAGCAGTGCGGAAGTGACTGAAGCTTTCTTT.

DNA of the CDR3: TGTGCCAGCAGCGTAGCGACAGACGGAAACACCATATATTTT. Amino acids: CASSVATDGNTIYF. V usage is TRBV9 and J usage is TRBJ1-3, with D possibly being TRBD1 (5 bases). The germline V gene encodes CDR1 SGDLS and CDR2 YYNGEE. V lost 0 bases and J lost 4, with 8 bases in between. This CDR3 contains 14 residues.

The chain uses TRBV7-9 and TRBJ1-6; D unresolved. The CDR3 runs to 14 residues. From germline, CDR1 is SEHNR and CDR2 FQNEAQ (reference sequence). The V end was cut by 5 bases, the J end by 6 bases, with 11 bases between. CDR3 nucleotide sequence: TGTGCCAGCAGCGTCGACGGATTTAATTCACCCCTCCACTTT. Encoded protein: CASSVDGFNSPLHF.

V gene TRBV18 combines with J gene TRBJ1-2; 9 bases are a match to TRBD1. This CDR3 is built from 16 residues. Trimming took 1 base from V and 4 from J; bases not matched to a gene: 7. Germline V gene sequence: CDR1 KGHSH, CDR2 LQKENI. The CDR3 here is CASSPLGTGFSYGYTF. CDR3 DNA: TGTGCCAGCTCACCACTAGGGACAGGGTTTTCCTATGGCTACACCTTC. The whole variable domain, remainder taken from reference TRBV18 and TRBJ1-2, is NAGVMQNPRHLVRRRGQEARLRCSPMKGHSHVYWYRQLPEEGLKFMVYLQKENIIDESGMPKERFSAEFPKEGPSILRIQQVVRGDSAAYFCASSPLGTGFSYGYTFGSGTRLTVV.

Here the CDR3 DNA reads TGCGCCAGCAGCTTGGGAGTAACCTCGTACGAGCAGTACTTC. This encodes CASSLGVTSYEQYF. This chain connects TRBV5-1 to TRBJ2-7; D uncertain. The ends were cut back, 0 bases at V and 4 bases at J, with 11 bases in the middle. This CDR3 comprises 14 residues. Germline V gene sequence: CDR1 SGHRS, CDR2 YFSETQ.

The chain combines TRBV11-3 with TRBJ2-5; 7 nucleotides line up with TRBD1. The CDR3 has 14 amino acids. The V gene's germline CDR1 is SGHNT and CDR2 YENEEA. V lost 5 bases, J lost 1 base, and 4 bases stayed unmatched. CDR3 in DNA: TGTGCCAGCAGCCCGTGGGACAGCCAAGAGACCCAGTACTTC. Amino acids: CASSPWDSQETQYF.

The chain joins TRBV18 to TRBJ2-2, with TRBD2 matching over 13 bases. Germline V lookup: CDR1 KGHSH, CDR2 LQKENI. This CDR3 contains 19 residues. V lost 4 bases and J lost 0; bases outside the gene matches: 8. The CDR3 is CASSRRTSGSFSNTGELFF. The CDR3 nucleotides are TGTGCCAGCTCACGACGGACTAGCGGGAGTTTTTCGAACACCGGGGAGCTGTTTTTT.

This clone was counted once. The chain uses TRBV27 and TRBJ1-3; D unclear. The CDR3 has 11 amino acids. The V gene's germline CDR1 is MNHEY and CDR2 SMNVEV (reference sequence). V lost 4 bases, J lost 4 bases, and 2 bases lay in between. Written as DNA, the CDR3 is TGTGCCAGCAGTTGGGGAAACACCATATATTTT. Residues: CASSWGNTIYF.

This chain uses TRBV5-1 with TRBJ2-1, with 15 bases matching TRBD2. This CDR3 is built from 16 residues. Trimming cost V 4 bases and J 5 bases; bases outside gene matches: 4. Looked up from germline, CDR1 is SGHRS and CDR2 is YFSETQ. The CDR3 region is CASSLGLAGGHNEQFF. The DNA of the CDR3 is TGCGCCAGCAGCCTGGGACTAGCGGGAGGCCACAATGAGCAGTTCTTC. The variable domain in full, completed from reference TRBV5-1 and TRBJ2-1, reads KAGVTQTPRYLIKTRGQQVTLSCSPISGHRSVSWYQQTPGQGLQFLFEYFSETQRNKGNFPGRFSGRQFSNSRSEMNVSTLELGDSALYLCASSLGLAGGHNEQFFGPGTRLTVL.

J is TRBJ2-1 and V is TRBV6-2 or TRBV6-3, with TRBD2 matching over 7 bases. Germline CDR1 is MNHEY and CDR2 is SVGEGT. The J segment lost 9 bases and the V segment lost 0 bases, leaving 5 bases of the junction unmatched. The CDR3 has 14 amino acids. The CDR3 spells CASSYSGGVGEQFF. The CDR3 DNA is TGTGCCAGCAGTTACTCGGGAGGGGTTGGTGAGCAGTTCTTC.

The chain joins TRBV7-2 to TRBJ1-2; D ambiguous. V was clipped by 5 bases and J by 3 bases, with 16 bases between them. Germline assignment: CDR1 SGHTA and CDR2 FQGNSA. The CDR3 consists of 15 residues. The DNA for the CDR3 is TGTGCCAGCAGCCAATGGCATGGGCGGGACTATGGCTACACCTTC. Translating it yields CASSQWHGRDYGYTF.

This chain links TRBV28 with TRBJ2-1; 9 positions match TRBD1. V shed 6 bases, J shed 6 bases, and the junction held 9 bases outside the gene matches. The CDR3 is 15 residues long. Germline assignment: CDR1 MDHEN and CDR2 SYDVKM. CDR3: CASSYRDRVSNEQFF. The CDR3 DNA reads TGTGCCAGCAGCTACCGGGACAGGGTTTCCAATGAGCAGTTCTTC.

The chain couples TRBV4-2 to TRBJ1-4, with 8 bases aligning to TRBD1. CDR3 length: 15 residues. The V gene's germline CDR1 is LGHNA and CDR2 YNFKEQ. V shed 6 bases, J shed 4 bases, and the junction held 7 bases outside the gene matches. The CDR3 protein is CASRLGTGGNEKLFF. The CDR3 DNA sequence: TGTGCCAGCAGACTTGGGACAGGCGGTAATGAAAAACTGTTTTTT.

V gene TRBV2 combines with J gene TRBJ1-2; D call uncertain. Germline-derived CDR1 and CDR2 are SNHLY and FYNNEI. The CDR3 runs 14 residues. With 5 bases removed from V and 0 bases from J, the gap between germline ends came to 10 bases. In nucleotides, the CDR3 is TGTGCCAGCAGTAGGCAGTCCTCTAACTATGGCTACACCTTC. Translated, it gives CASSRQSSNYGYTF.

The genes are TRBV4-2 and TRBJ2-3; 12 nucleotides line up with TRBD2. This CDR3 has 15 amino acids. Germline loops: CDR1 LGHNA, CDR2 YNFKEQ. J gave up 0 bases and V 8 bases, and 3 bases lay outside the gene matches. In DNA, the CDR3 is TGTGCCAGCTCGGGGACTAGCGGGAGCACAGATACGCAGTATTTT. It codes for CASSGTSGSTDTQYF.

This clone appeared once. The junction differs from germline at one of its ends, possibly a read error. The chain links TRBV9 to TRBJ2-6; no reliable D call. The CDR3 is made up of 17 amino acids. Per the germline V gene, CDR1 is SGDLS and CDR2 is YYNGEE. DNA for the CDR3: TGTGCCAGCAGTGTAGACCCCGAGGTCTCTGGGGCCAACGTCCTGACTTTC. Its protein is CASSVDPEVSGANVLTF.